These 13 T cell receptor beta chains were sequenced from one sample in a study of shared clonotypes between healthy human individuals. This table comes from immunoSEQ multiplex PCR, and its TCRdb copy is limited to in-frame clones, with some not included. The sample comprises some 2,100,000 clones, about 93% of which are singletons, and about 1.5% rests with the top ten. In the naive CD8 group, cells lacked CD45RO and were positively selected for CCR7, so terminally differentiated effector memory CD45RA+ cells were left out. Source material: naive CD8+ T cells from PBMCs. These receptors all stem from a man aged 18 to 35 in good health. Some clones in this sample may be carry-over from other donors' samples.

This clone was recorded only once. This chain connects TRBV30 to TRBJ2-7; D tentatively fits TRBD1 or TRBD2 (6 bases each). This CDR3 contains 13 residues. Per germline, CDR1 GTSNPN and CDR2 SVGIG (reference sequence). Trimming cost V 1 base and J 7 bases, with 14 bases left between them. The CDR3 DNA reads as TGTGCCTGGAGTGCGGGGGCCCGGAGAGAGCAGTACTTC. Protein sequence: CAWSAGARREQYF.

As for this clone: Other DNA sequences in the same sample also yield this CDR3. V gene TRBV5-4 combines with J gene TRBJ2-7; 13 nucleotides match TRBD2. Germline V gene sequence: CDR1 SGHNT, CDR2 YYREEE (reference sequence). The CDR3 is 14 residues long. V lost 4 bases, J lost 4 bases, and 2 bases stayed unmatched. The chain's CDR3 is CASSRGLAGYEQYF. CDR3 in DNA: TGTGCCAGCAGCAGGGGACTAGCGGGATACGAGCAGTACTTC.

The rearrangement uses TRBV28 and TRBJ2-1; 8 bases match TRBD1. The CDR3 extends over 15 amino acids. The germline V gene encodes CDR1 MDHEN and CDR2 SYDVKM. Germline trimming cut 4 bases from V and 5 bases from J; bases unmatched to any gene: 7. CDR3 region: CASSSRDRTNNEQFF. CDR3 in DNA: TGTGCCAGCAGTTCCCGGGACAGGACAAACAATGAGCAGTTCTTC. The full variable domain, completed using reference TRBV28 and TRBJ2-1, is DVKVTQSSRYLVKRTGEKVFLECVQDMDHENMFWYRQDPGLGLRLIYFSYDVKMKEKGDIPEGYSVSREKKERFSLILESASTNQTSMYLCASSSRDRTNNEQFFGPGTRLTVL.

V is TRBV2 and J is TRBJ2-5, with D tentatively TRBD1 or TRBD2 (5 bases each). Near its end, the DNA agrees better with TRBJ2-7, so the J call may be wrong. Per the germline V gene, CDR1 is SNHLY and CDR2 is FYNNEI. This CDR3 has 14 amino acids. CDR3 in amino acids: CASSARGVAYEQYF. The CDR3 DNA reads TGTGCCAGCAGTGCCCGGGGCGTTGCCTACGAGCAGTACTTC.

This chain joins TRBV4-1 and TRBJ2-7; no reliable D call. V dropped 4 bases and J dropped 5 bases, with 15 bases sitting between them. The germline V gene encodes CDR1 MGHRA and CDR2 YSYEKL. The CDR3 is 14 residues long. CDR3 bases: TGCGCCAGCAGCCTCGTGGGCCTTGGCCACGAGCAGTACTTC. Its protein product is CASSLVGLGHEQYF.

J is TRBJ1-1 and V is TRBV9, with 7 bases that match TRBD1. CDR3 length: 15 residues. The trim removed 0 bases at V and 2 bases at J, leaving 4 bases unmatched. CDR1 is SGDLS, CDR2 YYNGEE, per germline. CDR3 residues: CASSVEQGKNTEAFF. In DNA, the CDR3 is TGTGCCAGCAGCGTAGAACAGGGGAAAAACACTGAAGCTTTCTTT.

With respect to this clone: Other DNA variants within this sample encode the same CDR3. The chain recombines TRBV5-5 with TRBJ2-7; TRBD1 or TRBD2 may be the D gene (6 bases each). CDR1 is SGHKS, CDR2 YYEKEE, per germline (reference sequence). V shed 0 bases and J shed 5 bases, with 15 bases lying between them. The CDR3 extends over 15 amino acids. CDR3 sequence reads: CASSLARTGAHEQYF. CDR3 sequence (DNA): TGTGCCAGCAGCTTGGCCAGGACGGGGGCGCACGAGCAGTACTTC.

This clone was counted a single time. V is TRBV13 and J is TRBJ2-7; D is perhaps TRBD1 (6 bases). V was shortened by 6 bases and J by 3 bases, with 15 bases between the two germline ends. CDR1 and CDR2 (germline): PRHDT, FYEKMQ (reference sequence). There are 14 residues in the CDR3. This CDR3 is CASRSTGLGYEQYF. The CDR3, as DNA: TGTGCCAGCAGATCCACAGGGTTGGGCTACGAGCAGTACTTC.

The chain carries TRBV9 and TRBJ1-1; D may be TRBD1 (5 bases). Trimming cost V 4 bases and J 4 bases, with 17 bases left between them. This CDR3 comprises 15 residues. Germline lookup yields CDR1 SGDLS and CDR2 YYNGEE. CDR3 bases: TGTGCCAGCAGCAAGGGGACTTCGGGAGGCACTGAAGCTTTCTTT. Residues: CASSKGTSGGTEAFF.

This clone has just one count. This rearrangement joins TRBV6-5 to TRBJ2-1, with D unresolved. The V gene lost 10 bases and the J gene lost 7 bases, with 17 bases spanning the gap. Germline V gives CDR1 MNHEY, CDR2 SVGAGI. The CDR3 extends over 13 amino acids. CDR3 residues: CATHGSSANEQFF. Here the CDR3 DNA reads TGTGCCACCCATGGCAGCTCGGCGAATGAGCAGTTCTTC.

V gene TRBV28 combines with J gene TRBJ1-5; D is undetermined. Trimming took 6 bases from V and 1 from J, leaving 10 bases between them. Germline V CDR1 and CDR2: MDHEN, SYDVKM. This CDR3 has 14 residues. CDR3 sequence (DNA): TGTGCCAGCAGCTGGATTGAAAGCAATCAGCCCCAGCATTTT. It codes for CASSWIESNQPQHF.

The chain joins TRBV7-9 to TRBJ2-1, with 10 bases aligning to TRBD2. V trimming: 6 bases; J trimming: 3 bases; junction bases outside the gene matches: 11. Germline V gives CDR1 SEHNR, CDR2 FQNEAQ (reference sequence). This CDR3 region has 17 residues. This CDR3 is CASSPVTSGEGYNEQFF. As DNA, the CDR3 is TGTGCCAGCAGTCCAGTCACTAGCGGGGAAGGCTACAATGAGCAGTTCTTC. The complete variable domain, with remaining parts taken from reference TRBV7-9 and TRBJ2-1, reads DTGVSQNPRHKITKRGQNVTFRCDPISEHNRLYWYRQTLGQGPEFLTYFQNEAQLEKSRLLSDRFSAERPKGSFSTLEIQRTEQGDSAMYLCASSPVTSGEGYNEQFFGPGTRLTVL.

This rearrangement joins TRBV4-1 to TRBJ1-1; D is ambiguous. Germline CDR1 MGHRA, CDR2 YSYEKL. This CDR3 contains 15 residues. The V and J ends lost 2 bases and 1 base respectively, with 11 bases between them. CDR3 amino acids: CASSQLEGPNTEAFF. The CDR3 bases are TGCGCCAGCAGCCAATTAGAAGGGCCGAACACTGAAGCTTTCTTT.